These T cell receptor beta chains were read from a single sample in a study of T cell responses to AZD1222 COVID-19 vaccine. TCRdb's table, derived via immunoSEQ multiplex PCR, lists solely in-frame clones and lacks some. The sample has 150,000 or so clones, 85% to 95% seen once; the top ten hold more than 1.3%. The specimen was peripheral blood, collected 28 days after the second AZD1222 dose. The origin of the receptors is an adult who received the AZD1222 COVID-19 vaccine. CDR3s include the opening cysteine and the closing phenylalanine or tryptophan. A D gene is named only where the DNA matches it firmly. Expanded clones get a size class; other rows say once, few or many, or leave the size out.

d_call: .
v_call: TRBV5-4
j_call: TRBJ2-7
clone_size: few
cdr3_nt: TGTGCCAGCAGCTTGGGGCGGCCCTACGAGCAGTACTTC
cdr3_aa: CASSLGRPYEQYF

d_call: .
v_call: TRBV2
j_call: TRBJ1-6
clone_size: .
cdr3_nt: TGTGCCAGCAGTGGGGGCGGGGCTCCAAATTCACCCCTCCACTTT
cdr3_aa: CASSGGGAPNSPLHF

d_call: TRBD2
v_call: TRBV5-1
j_call: TRBJ2-1
clone_size: .
cdr3_nt: TGCGCCAGCAGCTTCGGCGGGGGGCAGTTCTTC
cdr3_aa: CASSFGGGQFF

d_call: .
v_call: TRBV6-4
j_call: TRBJ2-2
clone_size: .
cdr3_nt: TGTGCCAGCAGCCCCCTTGGGGAAACGAACACCGGGGAGCTGTTTTTT
cdr3_aa: CASSPLGETNTGELFF

d_call: .
v_call: TRBV30
j_call: TRBJ1-6
clone_size: .
cdr3_nt: TGTGCCTGGAGCCCCCAGGGGCGAGTCCCGGCGGTCCACTTT
cdr3_aa: CAWSPQGRVPAVHF

d_call: TRBD2
v_call: TRBV9
j_call: TRBJ2-5
clone_size: .
cdr3_nt: TGTGCCAGCAACCCCCGAGGACTAGAGGGCGAGACCCAGTACTTC
cdr3_aa: CASNPRGLEGETQYF

d_call: TRBD2
v_call: TRBV11-3
j_call: TRBJ2-1
clone_size: .
cdr3_nt: TGTGCCAGCAGCCTGGGACTAGCGGCCAACAATGAGCAGTTCTTC
cdr3_aa: CASSLGLAANNEQFF

d_call: .
v_call: TRBV28
j_call: TRBJ2-2
clone_size: .
cdr3_nt: TGTGCCAGCAGTGTAGCGAACACCGGGGAGCTGTTTTTT
cdr3_aa: CASSVANTGELFF

d_call: .
v_call: TRBV7-6
j_call: TRBJ1-6
clone_size: once
cdr3_nt: TGTGCCAGCAGCTTAGCGCGAGGCCCCTATAATTCACCCCTCCACTTT
cdr3_aa: CASSLARGPYNSPLHF

d_call: TRBD1
v_call: TRBV18
j_call: TRBJ1-4
clone_size: .
cdr3_nt: TGTGCCAGCTCACCGGACAGGGGTATTAATGAAAAACTGTTTTTT
cdr3_aa: CASSPDRGINEKLFF

d_call: .
v_call: TRBV7-9
j_call: TRBJ2-2
clone_size: .
cdr3_nt: .
cdr3_aa: CASSDMTFGELFF

d_call: .
v_call: TRBV10-3
j_call: TRBJ1-1
clone_size: .
cdr3_nt: TGTGCCATCCAACAGGGCCCGAACACTGAAGCTTTCTTT
cdr3_aa: CAIQQGPNTEAFF

d_call: .
v_call: TRBV28
j_call: TRBJ1-2
clone_size: .
cdr3_nt: TGTGCCATCCTGCGGGGGATCTATGGCTACACCTTC
cdr3_aa: CAILRGIYGYTF

d_call: TRBD2
v_call: TRBV29-1
j_call: TRBJ2-3
clone_size: .
cdr3_nt: TGCAGCGTTGTCTTCGCGGGGGGACGCACAGATACGCAGTATTTT
cdr3_aa: CSVVFAGGRTDTQYF

d_call: TRBD1
v_call: TRBV6-6
j_call: TRBJ1-5
clone_size: .
cdr3_nt: TGTGCCAGCACCTTCAACAGGGGAAAGGGGAATCAGCCCCAGCATTTT
cdr3_aa: CASTFNRGKGNQPQHF

d_call: .
v_call: TRBV29-1
j_call: TRBJ2-7
clone_size: .
cdr3_nt: TGCAGCGTTTTGACAACCTACGAGCAGTACTTC
cdr3_aa: CSVLTTYEQYF

d_call: .
v_call: TRBV7-9
j_call: TRBJ1-2
clone_size: .
cdr3_nt: TGTGCCAGCAGCTTAGGGTCCGACTATGGCTACACCTTC
cdr3_aa: CASSLGSDYGYTF

d_call: .
v_call: TRBV14
j_call: TRBJ1-1
clone_size: .
cdr3_nt: TGTGCCAGCAGCCAAGATCTGGGCCGGATGAACACTGAAGCTTTCTTT
cdr3_aa: CASSQDLGRMNTEAFF

d_call: .
v_call: TRBV7-8
j_call: TRBJ1-2
clone_size: .
cdr3_nt: TGTGCCAGCAGCCTTAGTAGTGGGGTTGGTCATGGCTACACCTTC
cdr3_aa: CASSLSSGVGHGYTF

d_call: .
v_call: TRBV13
j_call: TRBJ1-1
clone_size: .
cdr3_nt: TGTGCCAGCAGCTTAGCTAGGAACACTGAAGCTTTCTTT
cdr3_aa: CASSLARNTEAFF

d_call: .
v_call: TRBV6-1
j_call: TRBJ1-6
clone_size: .
cdr3_nt: TGTGCCAGCAGTGACGGGGGAAATTCACCCCTCCACTTT
cdr3_aa: CASSDGGNSPLHF

d_call: .
v_call: TRBV19
j_call: TRBJ1-2
clone_size: .
cdr3_nt: TGTGCCAGTACCCTGATCCCTAACTATGGCTACACCTTC
cdr3_aa: CASTLIPNYGYTF

d_call: TRBD1
v_call: TRBV5-5
j_call: TRBJ1-2
clone_size: few
cdr3_nt: TGTGCCAGCAGCTCTGGACAGGGGGCCTATGGCTACACCTTC
cdr3_aa: CASSSGQGAYGYTF

d_call: TRBD1
v_call: TRBV6-5
j_call: TRBJ1-1
clone_size: .
cdr3_nt: TGTGCCAGCAGTTACTCGAGGCAACGGACAGGGAACGTAGCTTTCTTT
cdr3_aa: CASSYSRQRTGNVAFF

d_call: .
v_call: TRBV28
j_call: TRBJ2-2
clone_size: .
cdr3_nt: TGTGCCAGCAGTCGCGCCGTCACCGGGGAGCTGTTTTTT
cdr3_aa: CASSRAVTGELFF

d_call: .
v_call: TRBV6-5
j_call: TRBJ2-3
clone_size: .
cdr3_nt: TGTGCCAGCAGTTACCCGAAGGGTGGCGATACGCAGTATTTT
cdr3_aa: CASSYPKGGDTQYF

d_call: .
v_call: TRBV9
j_call: TRBJ1-2
clone_size: .
cdr3_nt: TGTGCCAGCAGCTCAGGGGAGTATGGCTACACCTTC
cdr3_aa: CASSSGEYGYTF

d_call: .
v_call: TRBV7-2
j_call: TRBJ2-7
clone_size: .
cdr3_nt: TGTGCCAGCAGCCTAGGGGCCTCCCTCAGCTCCTACGAGCAGTACTTC
cdr3_aa: CASSLGASLSSYEQYF

d_call: TRBD2
v_call: TRBV5-1
j_call: TRBJ2-1
clone_size: .
cdr3_nt: TGCGCCAGCAGCTTGGACCTACTAGCGGGCCGGGCGCAGTTCTTC
cdr3_aa: CASSLDLLAGRAQFF

d_call: .
v_call: TRBV5-4
j_call: TRBJ1-2
clone_size: .
cdr3_nt: TGTGCCAGCAGCTTGATGGCAGGGGCCCAGGATGGCTACACCTTC
cdr3_aa: CASSLMAGAQDGYTF

d_call: .
v_call: TRBV6-6
j_call: TRBJ2-7
clone_size: .
cdr3_nt: TGTGCCAGCAGTTGGGACACGGTAGGCCTCTACGAGCAGTACTTC
cdr3_aa: CASSWDTVGLYEQYF

d_call: TRBD2
v_call: TRBV5-1
j_call: TRBJ2-2
clone_size: .
cdr3_nt: TGCGCCAGCAGCTTCGGGGGGACCAACACCGGGGAGCTGTTTTTT
cdr3_aa: CASSFGGTNTGELFF

d_call: .
v_call: TRBV9
j_call: TRBJ1-1
clone_size: .
cdr3_nt: TGTGCCAGCAGCGTAGTCCAGGGTTGGAACACTGAAGCTTTCTTT
cdr3_aa: CASSVVQGWNTEAFF

d_call: TRBD1
v_call: TRBV29-1
j_call: TRBJ1-4
clone_size: .
cdr3_nt: TGCAGCGTTTACGACAGGGAAACTAATGAAAAACTGTTTTTT
cdr3_aa: CSVYDRETNEKLFF

d_call: .
v_call: TRBV12-2
j_call: TRBJ2-3
clone_size: .
cdr3_nt: TGTGCAAGTCGCTTATTGACAGGGTGTCTTGGTAAGAGAGATACGCAGTATTTT
cdr3_aa: CASRLLTGCLGKRDTQYF

d_call: TRBD2
v_call: TRBV19
j_call: TRBJ2-2
clone_size: .
cdr3_nt: TGTGCCAGTAGTAGGCCTTTAGCGGGGGGGCGGGAGCTGTTTTTT
cdr3_aa: CASSRPLAGGRELFF

d_call: .
v_call: TRBV2
j_call: TRBJ2-7
clone_size: .
cdr3_nt: TGTGCCAGCAGTGTTAGCGGACCCCCTAGGCATGAGCAGTACTTC
cdr3_aa: CASSVSGPPRHEQYF

d_call: .
v_call: TRBV21-1
j_call: TRBJ2-7
clone_size: few
cdr3_nt: TGTGCCAGCATCCACTGGGACAGGGTGGCCGAGCAGTACTTC
cdr3_aa: CASIHWDRVAEQYF

d_call: .
v_call: TRBV7-2
j_call: TRBJ1-4
clone_size: .
cdr3_nt: TGTGCCAGCAGCTTAGCGGGGACGGGCGAAAAACTGTTTTTT
cdr3_aa: CASSLAGTGEKLFF

d_call: TRBD1
v_call: TRBV27
j_call: TRBJ1-3
clone_size: .
cdr3_nt: TGTGCCAGCCGTTCGAGGGGGCCTGGAAACACCATATATTTT
cdr3_aa: CASRSRGPGNTIYF

d_call: TRBD1
v_call: TRBV6-5
j_call: TRBJ1-1
clone_size: .
cdr3_nt: TGTGCCAGCAGTCCGGACAGGGGAAATTTGGCTTTCTTT
cdr3_aa: CASSPDRGNLAFF

d_call: TRBD1
v_call: TRBV5-1
j_call: TRBJ1-1
clone_size: .
cdr3_nt: TGCGCCAGCAGCTTGGACAGGGGGCGAACTGAAGCTTTCTTT
cdr3_aa: CASSLDRGRTEAFF